This T cell receptor (beta chain) came from a study of T cell responses to AZD1222 COVID-19 vaccine. Study-wide points: Clonal diversity was possibly underestimated, and the donors were mostly white British, with more females.

Method: immunoSEQ multiplex PCR; TCRdb's copy keeps in-frame clones and lacks some. The sample lists some 200,000 clones; about 94% were seen once. This CDR3 comprises 16 residues. Trimming left V 4 bases short and J 4 bases short, with 18 bases between. CDR1 SGHDT and CDR2 YYEEEE come from the germline V gene. To note about this clone: Its antigen is currently unknown.

V usage is TRBV5-6 and J usage is TRBJ2-1; TRBD1 might be the D (5 bases). This sequence originates from an adult who received the MenACWY meningococcal vaccine as a control. The source was peripheral blood, collected 28 days after the second dose of the MenACWY control vaccine. The CDR3 sequence: CASSLGIQDKYNEQFF. The CDR3 nucleotides read TGTGCCAGCAGCCTGGGTATCCAGGACAAATACAATGAGCAGTTCTTC.